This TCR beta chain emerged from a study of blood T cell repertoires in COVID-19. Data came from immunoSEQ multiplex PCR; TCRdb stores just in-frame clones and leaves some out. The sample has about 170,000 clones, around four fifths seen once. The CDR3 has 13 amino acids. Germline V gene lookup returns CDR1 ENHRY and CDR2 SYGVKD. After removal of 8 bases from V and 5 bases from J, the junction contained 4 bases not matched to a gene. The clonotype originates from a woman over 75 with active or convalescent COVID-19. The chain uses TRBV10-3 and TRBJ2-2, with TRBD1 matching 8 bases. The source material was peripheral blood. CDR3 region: CAISTGGTGELFF. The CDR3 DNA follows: TGTGCCATCTCTACAGGGGGTACCGGGGAGCTGTTTTTT.